Presented here are 11 T cell receptor beta chains from one specimen sequenced in a study of identical twins. TCRdb used MiXCR to reprocess the 5' RACE reads, holding one entry per CDR3 protein. The sample consists of 200,000 to 250,000 distinct CDR3 sequences, over 5.5% of them appearing once. This sample also belongs to another study, concerning T cells expressing NK-cell markers.

The sequenced material came from CD8+ T cells sorted from blood. The receptor set was obtained from a woman under 30 in good health.

This clonotype was detected only a few times. The chain is built from TRBV9 and TRBJ1-1; no firm D call. CDR1 is SGDLS, CDR2 YYNGEE, per germline. V was trimmed by 7 bases and J by 2 bases, leaving 15 bases between them. The CDR3 totals 14 residues. CDR3 DNA sequence: TGTGCCAGCTCACCCGCAGTTTACAACACTGAAGCTTTCTTT. Protein product: CASSPAVYNTEAFF.

This chain links TRBV7-3 with TRBJ2-3; D remains unclear. The germline V gene has CDR1 SGHTA and CDR2 FQGTGA. Trimming removed 5 bases from V and 0 bases from J, with 18 bases in between. The CDR3 runs to 17 residues. CDR3 sequence: CASSPTVPRFSTDTQYF. The CDR3 DNA sequence: TGTGCCAGCAGCCCCACAGTCCCCCGTTTTAGCACAGATACGCAGTATTTT.

The rearrangement joins TRBV20-1 to TRBJ1-2, with D maybe TRBD1 (6 bases). CDR1 is DFQATT, CDR2 SNEGSKA, per germline (reference sequence). The CDR3 is made up of 11 amino acids. Trimming cost V 5 bases and J 8 bases, with 12 bases left between them. CDR3 coding DNA: TGCAGTGCTGAGGACAGTGACGGCTACACCTTC. As protein: CSAEDSDGYTF.

This clonotype was detected ten times or more. This rearrangement joins TRBV12-3 or TRBV12-4 to TRBJ2-7; a possible D gene is TRBD1 (6 bases). The CDR3 is 14 amino acids. Trimming shortened V by 1 base and J by 2 bases, and 9 bases separated the two germline ends. The CDR3 here is CASSLVGAAYEQYF. The DNA for the CDR3 is TGTGCCAGCAGTTTAGTGGGGGCAGCCTACGAGCAGTACTTC.

The rearrangement links TRBV6-2 or TRBV6-3 to TRBJ2-7; the match to TRBD2 covers 9 bases. CDR3 size: 16 residues. Germline CDR1 and CDR2: MNHEY and SVGEGT. V dropped 0 bases and J dropped 6; count of bases not matched to a gene: 9. CDR3 in amino acids: CASSYSALAGFSEQYF. As DNA, the CDR3 is TGTGCCAGCAGTTACTCTGCGCTAGCGGGATTTAGCGAGCAGTACTTC.

This clonotype was seen only a few times. The chain is built from TRBV4-3 and TRBJ1-5, with D hard to call. There are 15 residues in the CDR3. The germline V gene encodes CDR1 LGHNA and CDR2 YSLEER. V gave up 0 bases and J gave up 3 bases, with 9 bases separating them. The CDR3 loop reads CASSQDSGTNQPQHF. The CDR3 DNA follows: TGCGCCAGCAGCCAAGATTCCGGCACCAATCAGCCCCAGCATTTT.

CDR3 sequence: CASSFSGRSRGELFF. CDR3 DNA: TGTGCCAGCAGTTTTAGCGGGAGGTCCAGGGGGGAGCTGTTTTTT. The chain employs TRBV12-3 or TRBV12-4 and TRBJ2-2; 10 bases line up with TRBD2. The CDR3 loop spans 15 amino acids. V lost 3 bases to trimming and J lost 8 bases; unmatched junction nucleotides: 6.

The sample holds many counts of this clonotype. The chain couples TRBV6-5 to TRBJ2-1, with D uncertain. V lost 5 bases, J lost 0 bases, and 11 bases lay in between. The CDR3 runs 15 residues. CDR1 MNHEY and CDR2 SVGAGI come from the germline V gene. In nucleotides, the CDR3 is TGTGCCAGCAGTAACAGTAAAAGCTCCTACAATGAGCAGTTCTTC. It encodes CASSNSKSSYNEQFF.

This clonotype was counted many times. This chain uses TRBV12-3 or TRBV12-4 with TRBJ1-4; TRBD1 agrees at 8 bases. This CDR3 is built from 17 residues. The V gene end was trimmed by 6 bases and the J gene end by 3 bases; junction bases not matched to a gene: 12. The CDR3 coding sequence is TGTGCCAGCAGGCAGGGGGCCACCGGCTGGGCTAATGAAAAACTGTTTTTT. Protein: CASRQGATGWANEKLFF.

CDR3 loop: CASSFSPAGELFF. As DNA, the CDR3 is TGTGCCAGCAGTTTCAGTCCGGCGGGGGAGCTGTTTTTT. The genes are TRBV6-5 and TRBJ2-2; D is unclear. CDR3 length equals 13 residues. Per the germline V gene, CDR1 is MNHEY and CDR2 is SVGAGI. The V gene lost 4 bases and the J gene lost 8 bases, with 11 bases spanning the gap.

The chain carries TRBV27 and TRBJ2-3; 8 bases fit TRBD2. V lost 8 bases, J lost 5 bases, and 9 bases stayed unmatched. The CDR3 contains 14 residues. CDR1 is MNHEY and CDR2 is SMNVEV in the germline V gene (reference sequence). The CDR3: CASSSAGGRDTQYF. CDR3 in DNA: TGTGCCAGCTCATCCGCGGGAGGCCGAGATACGCAGTATTTT.